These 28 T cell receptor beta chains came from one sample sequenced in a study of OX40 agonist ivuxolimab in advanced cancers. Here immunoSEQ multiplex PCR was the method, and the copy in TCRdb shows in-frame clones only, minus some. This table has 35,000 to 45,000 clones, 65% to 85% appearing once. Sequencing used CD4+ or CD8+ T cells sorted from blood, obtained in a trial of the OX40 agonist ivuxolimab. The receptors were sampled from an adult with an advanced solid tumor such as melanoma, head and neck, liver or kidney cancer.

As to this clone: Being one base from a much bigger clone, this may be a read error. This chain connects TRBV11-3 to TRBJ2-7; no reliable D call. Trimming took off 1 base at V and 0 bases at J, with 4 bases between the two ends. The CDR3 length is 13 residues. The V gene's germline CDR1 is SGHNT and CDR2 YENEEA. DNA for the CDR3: TGTGCCAGCAGCTTAGGGGCCTCCTACGAGCAGTACTTC. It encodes CASSLGASYEQYF.

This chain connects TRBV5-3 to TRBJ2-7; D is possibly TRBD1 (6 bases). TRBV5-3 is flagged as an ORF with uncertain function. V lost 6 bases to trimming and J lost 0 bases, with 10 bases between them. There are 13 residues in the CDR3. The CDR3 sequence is CARTGVPSYEQYF. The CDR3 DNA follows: TGTGCCAGAACAGGGGTCCCCTCCTACGAGCAGTACTTC.

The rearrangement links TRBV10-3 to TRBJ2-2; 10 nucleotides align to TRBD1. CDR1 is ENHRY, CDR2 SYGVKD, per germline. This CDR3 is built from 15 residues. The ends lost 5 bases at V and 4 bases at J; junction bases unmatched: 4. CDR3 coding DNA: TGTGCCATCAGTTCCGGACAGGGGGTCACCGGGGAGCTGTTTTTT. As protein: CAISSGQGVTGELFF.

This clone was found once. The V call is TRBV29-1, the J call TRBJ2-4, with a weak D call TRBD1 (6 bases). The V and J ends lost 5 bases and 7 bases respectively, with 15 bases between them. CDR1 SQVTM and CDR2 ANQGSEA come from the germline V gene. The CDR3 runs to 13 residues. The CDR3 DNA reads TGCAGCGTTCCCCACAGGGAAGGCAACATTCAGTACTTC. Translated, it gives CSVPHREGNIQYF. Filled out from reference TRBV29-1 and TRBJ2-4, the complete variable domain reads SAVISQKPSRDICQRGTSLTIQCQVDSQVTMMFWYRQQPGQSLTLIATANQGSEATYESGFVIDKFPISRPNLTFSTLTVSNMSPEDSSIYLCSVPHREGNIQYFGAGTRLSVL.

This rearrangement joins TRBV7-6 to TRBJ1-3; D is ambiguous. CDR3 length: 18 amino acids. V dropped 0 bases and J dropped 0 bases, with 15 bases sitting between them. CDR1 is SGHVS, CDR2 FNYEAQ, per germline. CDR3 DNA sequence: TGTGCCAGCAGCTTAGCATCCCCGCTTTCGCTCTCTGGAAACACCATATATTTT. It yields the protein CASSLASPLSLSGNTIYF.

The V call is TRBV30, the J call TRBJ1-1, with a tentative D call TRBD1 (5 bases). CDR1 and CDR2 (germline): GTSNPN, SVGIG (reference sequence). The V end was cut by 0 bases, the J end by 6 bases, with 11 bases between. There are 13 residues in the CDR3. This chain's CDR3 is CAWSVWRDAEAFF. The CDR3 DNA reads TGTGCCTGGAGTGTATGGCGGGACGCTGAAGCTTTCTTT.

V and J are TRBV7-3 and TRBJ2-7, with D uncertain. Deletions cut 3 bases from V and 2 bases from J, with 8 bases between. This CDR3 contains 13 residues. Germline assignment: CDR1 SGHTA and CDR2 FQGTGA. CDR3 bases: TGTGCCAGCAGCTTTGGCCAAACCTACGAGCAGTACTTC. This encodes CASSFGQTYEQYF. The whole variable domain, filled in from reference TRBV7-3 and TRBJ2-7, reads GAGVSQTPSNKVTEKGKYVELRCDPISGHTALYWYRQSLGQGPEFLIYFQGTGAADDSGLPNDRFFAVRPEGSVSTLKIQRTERGDSAVYLCASSFGQTYEQYFGPGTRLTVT.

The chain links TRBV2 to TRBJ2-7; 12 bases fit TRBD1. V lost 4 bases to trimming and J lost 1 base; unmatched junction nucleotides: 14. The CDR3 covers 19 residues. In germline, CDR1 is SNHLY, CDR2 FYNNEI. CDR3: CASSVGTGGERDWSYEQYF. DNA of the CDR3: TGTGCCAGCAGTGTTGGGACAGGGGGCGAGCGGGATTGGTCCTACGAGCAGTACTTC.

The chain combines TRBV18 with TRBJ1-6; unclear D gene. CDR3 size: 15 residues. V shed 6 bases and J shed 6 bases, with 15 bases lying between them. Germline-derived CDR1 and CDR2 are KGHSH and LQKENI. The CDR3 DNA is TGTGCCAGCTCGCGAGCGGCAGAGAGTAATTCACCCCTCCACTTT. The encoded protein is CASSRAAESNSPLHF.

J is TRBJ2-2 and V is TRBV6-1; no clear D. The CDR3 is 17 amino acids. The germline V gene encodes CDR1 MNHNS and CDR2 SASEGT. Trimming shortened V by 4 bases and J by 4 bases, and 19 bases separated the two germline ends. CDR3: CASSVLEVGIGTGELFF. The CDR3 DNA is TGTGCCAGCAGTGTTCTTGAAGTAGGGATAGGCACCGGGGAGCTGTTTTTT.

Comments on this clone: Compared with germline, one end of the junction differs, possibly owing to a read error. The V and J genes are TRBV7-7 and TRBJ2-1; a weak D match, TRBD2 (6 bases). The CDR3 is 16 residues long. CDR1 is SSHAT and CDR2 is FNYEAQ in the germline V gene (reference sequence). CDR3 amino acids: CASSLVAGSSYNEQFF. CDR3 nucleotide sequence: TGTGCTAGCAGCTTAGTCGCGGGGAGCTCCTACAATGAGCAGTTCTTC.

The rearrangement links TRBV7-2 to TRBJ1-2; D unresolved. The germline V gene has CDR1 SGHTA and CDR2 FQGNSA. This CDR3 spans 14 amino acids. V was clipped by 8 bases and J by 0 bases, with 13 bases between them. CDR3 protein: CASGRTVTNYGYTF. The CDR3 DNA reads TGTGCCAGCGGAAGGACGGTTACTAACTATGGCTACACCTTC.

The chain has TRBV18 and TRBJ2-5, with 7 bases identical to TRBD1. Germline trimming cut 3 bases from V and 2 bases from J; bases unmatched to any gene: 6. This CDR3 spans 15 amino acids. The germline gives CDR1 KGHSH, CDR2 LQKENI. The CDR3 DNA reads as TGTGCCAGCTCACCGATCCTGGGACAGCAAGAGACCCAGTACTTC. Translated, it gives CASSPILGQQETQYF.

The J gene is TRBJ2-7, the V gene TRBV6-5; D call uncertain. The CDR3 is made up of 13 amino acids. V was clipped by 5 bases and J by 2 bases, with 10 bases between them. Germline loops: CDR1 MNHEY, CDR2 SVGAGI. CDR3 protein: CASSLSFTYEQYF. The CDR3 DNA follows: TGTGCCAGCAGTCTCAGTTTTACCTACGAGCAGTACTTC.

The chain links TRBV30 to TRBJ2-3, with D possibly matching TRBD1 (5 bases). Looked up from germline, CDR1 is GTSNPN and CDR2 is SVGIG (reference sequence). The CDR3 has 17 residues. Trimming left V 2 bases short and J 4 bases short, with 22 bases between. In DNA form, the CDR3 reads TGTGCCTGGAGTCCCCTAGGAGTAGGGGCCGACGCAGATACGCAGTATTTT. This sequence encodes CAWSPLGVGADADTQYF.

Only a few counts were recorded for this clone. The CDR3 protein is CASRTPARSGNTIYF. The CDR3 DNA is TGTGCCAGCAGGACTCCTGCCCGTTCTGGAAACACCATATATTTT. This chain connects TRBV6-5 to TRBJ1-3, with no clear D. Germline V gene data show CDR1 as MNHEY and CDR2 as SVGAGI. V gave up 6 bases and J gave up 1 base, with 13 bases separating them. This CDR3 has 15 amino acids.

The CDR3, as DNA: TGTGCCAGCAGCTCTTACGGCAGGGGGACTAGCGGAAAAGAGACCCAGTACTTC. This encodes CASSSYGRGTSGKETQYF. The rearrangement links TRBV7-6 to TRBJ2-5; 11 positions agree with TRBD2. The CDR3 has 18 amino acids. V was pared by 4 bases and J by 3 bases, with 13 bases of the junction left unmatched. Germline loops: CDR1 SGHVS, CDR2 FNYEAQ.

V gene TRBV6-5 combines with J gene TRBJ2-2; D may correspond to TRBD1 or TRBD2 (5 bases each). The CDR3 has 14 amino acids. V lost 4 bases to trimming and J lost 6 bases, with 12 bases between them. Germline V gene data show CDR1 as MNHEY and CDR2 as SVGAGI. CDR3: CASSLSGPPGELFF. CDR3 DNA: TGTGCCAGCAGTTTATCGGGGCCCCCCGGGGAGCTGTTTTTT.

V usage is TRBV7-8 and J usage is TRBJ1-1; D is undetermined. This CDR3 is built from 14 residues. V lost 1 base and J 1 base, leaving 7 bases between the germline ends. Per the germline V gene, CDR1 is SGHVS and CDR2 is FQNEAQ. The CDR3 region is CASSLGWGNTEAFF. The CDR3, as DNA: TGTGCCAGCAGCTTAGGCTGGGGGAACACTGAAGCTTTCTTT.

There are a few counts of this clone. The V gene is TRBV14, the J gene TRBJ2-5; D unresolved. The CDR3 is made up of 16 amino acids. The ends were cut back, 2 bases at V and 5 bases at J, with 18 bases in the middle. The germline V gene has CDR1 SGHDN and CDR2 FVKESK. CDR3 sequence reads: CASSQYGPVVWETQYF. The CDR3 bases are TGTGCCAGCAGCCAATACGGGCCGGTAGTTTGGGAGACCCAGTACTTC.

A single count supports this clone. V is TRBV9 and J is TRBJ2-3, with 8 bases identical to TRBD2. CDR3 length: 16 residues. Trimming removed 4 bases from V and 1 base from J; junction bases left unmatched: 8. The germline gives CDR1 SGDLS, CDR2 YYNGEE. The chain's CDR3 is CASSPGGAGGTDTQYF. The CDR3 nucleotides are TGTGCCAGCAGCCCCGGGGGAGCGGGGGGCACAGATACGCAGTATTTT.

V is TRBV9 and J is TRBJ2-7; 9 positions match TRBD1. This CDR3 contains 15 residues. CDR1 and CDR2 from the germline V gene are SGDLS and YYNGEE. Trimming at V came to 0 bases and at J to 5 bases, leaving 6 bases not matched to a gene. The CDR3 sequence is CASSVGFRTGDEQYF. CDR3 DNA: TGTGCCAGCAGCGTAGGATTCCGGACAGGGGACGAGCAGTACTTC. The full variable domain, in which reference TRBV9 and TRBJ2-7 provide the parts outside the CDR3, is DSGVTQTPKHLITATGQRVTLRCSPRSGDLSVYWYQQSLDQGLQFLIQYYNGEERAKGNILERFSAQQFPDLHSELNLSSLELGDSALYFCASSVGFRTGDEQYFGPGTRLTVT.

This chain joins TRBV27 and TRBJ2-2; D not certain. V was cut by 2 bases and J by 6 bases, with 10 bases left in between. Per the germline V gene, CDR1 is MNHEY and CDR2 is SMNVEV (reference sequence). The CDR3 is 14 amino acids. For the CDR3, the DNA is TGTGCCAGCAGTTTACGACCCTTCCCCGGGGAGCTGTTTTTT. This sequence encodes CASSLRPFPGELFF.

The CDR3 reads CASSEVRGSSGNTIYF. CDR3 in DNA: TGTGCCAGCAGTGAAGTGAGGGGAAGCTCTGGAAACACCATATATTTT. This chain joins TRBV6-1 and TRBJ1-3, with a weak D call TRBD1 (5 bases). V lost 1 base and J 0 bases, leaving 10 bases between the germline ends. There are 16 residues in the CDR3. CDR1 is MNHNS and CDR2 is SASEGT in the germline V gene.

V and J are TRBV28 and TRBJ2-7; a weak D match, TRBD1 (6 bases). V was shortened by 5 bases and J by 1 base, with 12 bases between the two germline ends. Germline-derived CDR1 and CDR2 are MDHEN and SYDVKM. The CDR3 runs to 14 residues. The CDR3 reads CASSHPGTSYEQYF. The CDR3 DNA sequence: TGTGCCAGCAGTCATCCCGGGACATCCTACGAGCAGTACTTC.

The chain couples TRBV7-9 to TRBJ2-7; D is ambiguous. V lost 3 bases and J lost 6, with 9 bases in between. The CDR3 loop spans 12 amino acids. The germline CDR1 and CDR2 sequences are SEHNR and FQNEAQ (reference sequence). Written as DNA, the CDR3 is TGTGCCAGCAGCTTCGAGAACAGCGAGCAGTACTTC. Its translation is CASSFENSEQYF.

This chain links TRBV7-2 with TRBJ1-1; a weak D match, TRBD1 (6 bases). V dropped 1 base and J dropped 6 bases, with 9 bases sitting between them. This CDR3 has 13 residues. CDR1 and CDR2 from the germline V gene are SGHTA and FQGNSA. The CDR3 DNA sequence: TGTGCCAGCAGCTTAGGGCAGGGGTCTGAAGCTTTCTTT. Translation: CASSLGQGSEAFF.

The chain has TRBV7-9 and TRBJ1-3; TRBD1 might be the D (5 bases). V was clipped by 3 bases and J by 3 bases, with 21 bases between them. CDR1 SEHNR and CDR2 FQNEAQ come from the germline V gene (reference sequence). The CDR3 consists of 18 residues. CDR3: CASSFPTGTQDFGNTIYF. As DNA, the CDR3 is TGTGCCAGCAGCTTCCCGACCGGGACCCAGGATTTTGGAAACACCATATATTTT.